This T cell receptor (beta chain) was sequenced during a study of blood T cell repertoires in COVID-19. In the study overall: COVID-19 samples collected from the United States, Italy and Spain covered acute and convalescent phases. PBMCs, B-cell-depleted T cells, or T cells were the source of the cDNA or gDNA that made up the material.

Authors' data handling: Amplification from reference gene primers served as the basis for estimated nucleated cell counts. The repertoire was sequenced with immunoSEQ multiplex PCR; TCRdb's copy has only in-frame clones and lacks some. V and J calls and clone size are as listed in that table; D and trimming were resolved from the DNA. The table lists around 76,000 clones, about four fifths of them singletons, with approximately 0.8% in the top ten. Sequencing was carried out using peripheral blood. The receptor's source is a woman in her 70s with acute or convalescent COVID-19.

CDR3 amino acids: CASSLAGKTYEQYF. The CDR3 DNA is TGTGCCAGCAGCTTAGCCGGGAAAACCTACGAGCAGTACTTC. This chain links TRBV7-2 with TRBJ2-7; possible D gene TRBD2, 5 bases. Germline CDR1 SGHTA, CDR2 FQGNSA. Trimming pared 0 bases from V and 2 bases from J, leaving 8 bases between. The CDR3 is made up of 14 amino acids.